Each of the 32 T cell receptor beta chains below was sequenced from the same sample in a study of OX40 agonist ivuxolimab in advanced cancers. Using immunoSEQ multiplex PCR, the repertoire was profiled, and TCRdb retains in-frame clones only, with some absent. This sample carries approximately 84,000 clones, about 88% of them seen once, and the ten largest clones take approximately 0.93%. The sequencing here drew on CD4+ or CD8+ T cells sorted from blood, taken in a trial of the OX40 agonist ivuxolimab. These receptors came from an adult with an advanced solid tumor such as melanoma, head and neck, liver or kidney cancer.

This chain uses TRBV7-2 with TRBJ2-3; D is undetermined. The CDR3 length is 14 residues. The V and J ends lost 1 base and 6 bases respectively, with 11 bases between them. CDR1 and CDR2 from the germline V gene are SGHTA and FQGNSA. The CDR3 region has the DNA TGTGCCAGCAGCTTAGGATTCAGACTCGATACGCAGTATTTT. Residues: CASSLGFRLDTQYF.

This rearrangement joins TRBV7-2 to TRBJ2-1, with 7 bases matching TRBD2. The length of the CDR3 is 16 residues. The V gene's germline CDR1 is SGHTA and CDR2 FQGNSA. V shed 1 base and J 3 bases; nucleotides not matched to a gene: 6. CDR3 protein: CASSLGWAGVYNEQFF. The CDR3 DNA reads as TGTGCCAGCAGCTTAGGTTGGGCGGGGGTCTACAATGAGCAGTTCTTC. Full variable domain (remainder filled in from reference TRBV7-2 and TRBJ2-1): GAGVSQSPSNKVTEKGKDVELRCDPISGHTALYWYRQSLGQGLEFLIYFQGNSAPDKSGLPSDRFSAERTGGSVSTLTIQRTQQEDSAVYLCASSLGWAGVYNEQFFGPGTRLTVL.

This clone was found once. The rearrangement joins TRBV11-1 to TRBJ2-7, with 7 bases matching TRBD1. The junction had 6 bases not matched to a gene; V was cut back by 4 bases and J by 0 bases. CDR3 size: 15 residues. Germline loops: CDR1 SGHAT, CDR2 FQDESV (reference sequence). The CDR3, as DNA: TGTGCCAGCAGCTCTACCGGGACAGTCTCCTACGAGCAGTACTTC. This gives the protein CASSSTGTVSYEQYF.

As DNA, the CDR3 is TGTGCCAGCAGCTCGGGACAGCGCGAAAAACTGTTTTTT. Translation: CASSSGQREKLFF. The V and J genes are TRBV5-6 and TRBJ1-4, with 7 bases lining up with TRBD1. This CDR3 contains 13 residues. V was pared by 3 bases and J by 8 bases, with 4 bases of the junction left unmatched. Germline V CDR1 and CDR2: SGHDT, YYEEEE. The full variable domain, in which reference TRBV5-6 and TRBJ1-4 provide the parts outside the CDR3, is DAGVTQSPTHLIKTRGQQVTLRCSPKSGHDTVSWYQQALGQGPQFIFQYYEEEERQRGNFPDRFSGHQFPNYSSELNVNALLLGDSALYLCASSSGQREKLFFGSGTQLSVL.

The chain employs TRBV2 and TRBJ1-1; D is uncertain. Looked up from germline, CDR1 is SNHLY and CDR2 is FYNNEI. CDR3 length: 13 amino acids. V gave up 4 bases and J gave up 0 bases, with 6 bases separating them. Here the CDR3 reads CASSVQVNTEAFF. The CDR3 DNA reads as TGTGCCAGCAGTGTCCAAGTGAACACTGAAGCTTTCTTT.

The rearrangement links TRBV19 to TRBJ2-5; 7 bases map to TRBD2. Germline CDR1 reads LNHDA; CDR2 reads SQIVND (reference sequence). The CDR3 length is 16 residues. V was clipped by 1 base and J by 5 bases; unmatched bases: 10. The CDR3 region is CASSIGTGGMQETQYF. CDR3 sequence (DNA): TGTGCCAGTAGTATAGGGACGGGAGGAATGCAGGAGACCCAGTACTTC.

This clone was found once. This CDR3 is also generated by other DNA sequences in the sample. In nucleotides, the CDR3 is TGTGCCAGTAGTATATCAGAGACCCAGTACTTC. This sequence encodes CASSISETQYF. The chain is built from TRBV19 and TRBJ2-5; no firm D call. Per germline, CDR1 LNHDA and CDR2 SQIVND (reference sequence). V lost 2 bases, J lost 4 bases, and 2 bases lay in between. The length of the CDR3 is 11 residues.

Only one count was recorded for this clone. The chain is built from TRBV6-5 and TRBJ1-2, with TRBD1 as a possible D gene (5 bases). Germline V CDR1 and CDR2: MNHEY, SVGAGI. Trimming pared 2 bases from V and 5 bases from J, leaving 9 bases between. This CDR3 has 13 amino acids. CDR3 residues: CASSYEEGYGYTF. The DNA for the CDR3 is TGTGCCAGCAGTTACGAGGAGGGGTATGGCTACACCTTC.

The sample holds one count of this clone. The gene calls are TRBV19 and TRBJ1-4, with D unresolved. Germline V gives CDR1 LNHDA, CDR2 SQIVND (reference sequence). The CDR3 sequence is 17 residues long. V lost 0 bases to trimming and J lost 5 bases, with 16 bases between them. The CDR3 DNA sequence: TGTGCCAGTAGTATAGATCTATACTGGGGAGTGAATGAAAAACTGTTTTTT. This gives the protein CASSIDLYWGVNEKLFF.

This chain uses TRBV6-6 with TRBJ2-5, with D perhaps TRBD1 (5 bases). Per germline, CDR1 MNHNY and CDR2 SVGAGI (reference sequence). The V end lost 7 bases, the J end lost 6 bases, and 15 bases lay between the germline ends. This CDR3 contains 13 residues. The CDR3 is CASTTQGVQTQYF. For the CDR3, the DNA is TGTGCCAGCACCACGCAGGGTGTTCAGACCCAGTACTTC.

The CDR3 region has the DNA TGTGCCAGCAGTTTACGCCGGGACAGATACGAGCAGTACTTC. Translated, it gives CASSLRRDRYEQYF. The gene calls are TRBV6-6 and TRBJ2-5, with 7 bases aligning to TRBD1. The tail of the sequence fits TRBJ2-7 better, so the J call may be wrong. Germline CDR1 and CDR2: MNHNY and SVGAGI (reference sequence). The CDR3 has 14 amino acids.

The CDR3 nucleotides are TGTGCCAGCAGCTCCCTCGGGGGTTCCTATGGCTACACCTTC. Its protein is CASSSLGGSYGYTF. V usage is TRBV6-5 and J usage is TRBJ1-2; weak D call: TRBD1 (5 bases). The ends were cut back, 6 bases at V and 4 bases at J, with 15 bases in the middle. The CDR3 extends over 14 amino acids. Germline lookup yields CDR1 MNHEY and CDR2 SVGAGI.

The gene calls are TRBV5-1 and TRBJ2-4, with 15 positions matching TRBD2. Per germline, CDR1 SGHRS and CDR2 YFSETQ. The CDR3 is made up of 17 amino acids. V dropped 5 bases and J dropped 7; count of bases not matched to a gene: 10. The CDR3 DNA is TGCGCCAGCAGACAAACCGGGACTAGCGGGGGGTTCAACATTCAGTACTTC. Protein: CASRQTGTSGGFNIQYF. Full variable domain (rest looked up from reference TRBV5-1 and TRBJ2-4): KAGVTQTPRYLIKTRGQQVTLSCSPISGHRSVSWYQQTPGQGLQFLFEYFSETQRNKGNFPGRFSGRQFSNSRSEMNVSTLELGDSALYLCASRQTGTSGGFNIQYFGAGTRLSVL.

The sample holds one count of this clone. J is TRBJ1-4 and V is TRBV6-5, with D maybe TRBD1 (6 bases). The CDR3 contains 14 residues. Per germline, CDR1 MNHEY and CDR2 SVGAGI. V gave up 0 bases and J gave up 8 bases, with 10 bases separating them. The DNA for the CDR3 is TGTGCCAGCAGTTACTCCGGGGGCCGGGAAAAACTGTTTTTT. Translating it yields CASSYSGGREKLFF.

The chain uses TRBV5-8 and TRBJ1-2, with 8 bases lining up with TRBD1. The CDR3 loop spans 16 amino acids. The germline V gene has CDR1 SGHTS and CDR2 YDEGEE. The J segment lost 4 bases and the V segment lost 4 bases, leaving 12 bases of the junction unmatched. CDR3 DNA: TGTGCCAGCAGCACCGGACAGGGATGGGAAACCTATGGCTACACCTTC. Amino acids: CASSTGQGWETYGYTF. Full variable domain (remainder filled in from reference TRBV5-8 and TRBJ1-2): EAGVTQSPTHLIKTRGQQATLRCSPISGHTSVYWYQQALGLGLQFLLWYDEGEERNRGNFPPRFSGRQFPNYSSELNVNALELEDSALYLCASSTGQGWETYGYTFGSGTRLTVV.

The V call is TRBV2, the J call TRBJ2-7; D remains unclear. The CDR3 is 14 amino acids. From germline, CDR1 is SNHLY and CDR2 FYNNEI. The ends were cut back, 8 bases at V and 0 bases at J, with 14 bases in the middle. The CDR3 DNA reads TGTGCCAGCGTTGATCCAGATTCCTCCTACGAGCAGTACTTC. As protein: CASVDPDSSYEQYF. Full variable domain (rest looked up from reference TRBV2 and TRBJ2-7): EPEVTQTPSHQVTQMGQEVILRCVPISNHLYFYWYRQILGQKVEFLVSFYNNEISEKSEIFDDQFSVERPDGSNFTLKIRSTKLEDSAMYFCASVDPDSSYEQYFGPGTRLTVT.

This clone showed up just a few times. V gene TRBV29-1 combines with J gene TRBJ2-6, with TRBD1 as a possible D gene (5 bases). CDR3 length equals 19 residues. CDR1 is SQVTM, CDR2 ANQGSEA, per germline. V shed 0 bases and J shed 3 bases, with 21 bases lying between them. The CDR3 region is CSVEDHVTETISGANVLTF. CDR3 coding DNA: TGCAGCGTTGAAGATCATGTGACAGAGACAATCAGTGGGGCCAACGTCCTGACTTTC. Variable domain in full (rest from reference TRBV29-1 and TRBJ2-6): SAVISQKPSRDICQRGTSLTIQCQVDSQVTMMFWYRQQPGQSLTLIATANQGSEATYESGFVIDKFPISRPNLTFSTLTVSNMSPEDSSIYLCSVEDHVTETISGANVLTFGAGSRLTVL.

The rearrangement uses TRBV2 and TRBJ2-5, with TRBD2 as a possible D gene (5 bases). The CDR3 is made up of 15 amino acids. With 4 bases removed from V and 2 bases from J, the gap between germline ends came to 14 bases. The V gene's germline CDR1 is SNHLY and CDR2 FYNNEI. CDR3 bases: TGTGCCAGCAGTGGGTCTCGTCGACTACAAGAGACCCAGTACTTC. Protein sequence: CASSGSRRLQETQYF.

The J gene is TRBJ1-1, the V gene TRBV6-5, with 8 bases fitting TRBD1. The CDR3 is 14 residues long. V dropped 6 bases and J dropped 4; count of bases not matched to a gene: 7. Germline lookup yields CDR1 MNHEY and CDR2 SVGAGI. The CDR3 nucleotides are TGTGCCAGCAGAACCTTTACAGGGGGCACTGAAGCTTTCTTT. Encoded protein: CASRTFTGGTEAFF.

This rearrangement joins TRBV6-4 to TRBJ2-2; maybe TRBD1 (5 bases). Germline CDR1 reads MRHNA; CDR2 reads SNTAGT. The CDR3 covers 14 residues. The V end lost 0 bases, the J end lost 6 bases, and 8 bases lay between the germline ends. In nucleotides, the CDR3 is TGTGCCAGCAGTGACTCCCAGGGCGCCGGGGAGCTGTTTTTT. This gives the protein CASSDSQGAGELFF.

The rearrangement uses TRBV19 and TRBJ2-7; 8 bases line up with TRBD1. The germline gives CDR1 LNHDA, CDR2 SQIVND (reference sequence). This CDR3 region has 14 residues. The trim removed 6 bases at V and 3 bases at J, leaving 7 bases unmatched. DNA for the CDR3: TGTGCCAGTAGCGAGTATGACAGGGGCTACGAGCAGTACTTC. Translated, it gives CASSEYDRGYEQYF.

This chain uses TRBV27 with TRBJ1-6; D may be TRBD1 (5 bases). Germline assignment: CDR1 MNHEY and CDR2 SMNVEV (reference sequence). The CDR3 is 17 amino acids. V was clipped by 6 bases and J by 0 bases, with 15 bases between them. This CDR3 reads CASSRDSLSSYNSPLHF. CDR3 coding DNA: TGTGCCAGCAGCCGAGACAGTCTAAGCTCCTATAATTCACCCCTCCACTTT.

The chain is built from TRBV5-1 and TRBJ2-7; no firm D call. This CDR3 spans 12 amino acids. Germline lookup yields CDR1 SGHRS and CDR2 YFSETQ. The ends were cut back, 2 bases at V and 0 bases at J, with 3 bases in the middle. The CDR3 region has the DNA TGCGCCAGCAGCTTCCTCTCCTACGAGCAGTACTTC. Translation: CASSFLSYEQYF.

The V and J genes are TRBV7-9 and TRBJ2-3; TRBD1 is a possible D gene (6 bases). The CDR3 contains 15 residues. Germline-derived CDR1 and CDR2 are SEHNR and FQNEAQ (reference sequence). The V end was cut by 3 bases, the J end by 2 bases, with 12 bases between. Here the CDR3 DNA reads TGTGCCAGCAGCTTCGGGACACAAGACACAGATACGCAGTATTTT. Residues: CASSFGTQDTDTQYF.

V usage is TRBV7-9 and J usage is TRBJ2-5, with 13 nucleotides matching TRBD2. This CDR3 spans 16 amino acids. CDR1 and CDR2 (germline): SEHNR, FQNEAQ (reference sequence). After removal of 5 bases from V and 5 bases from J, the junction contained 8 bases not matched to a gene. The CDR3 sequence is CASSPNGLAGVETQYF. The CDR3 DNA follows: TGTGCCAGCAGCCCAAATGGACTAGCGGGGGTTGAGACCCAGTACTTC.

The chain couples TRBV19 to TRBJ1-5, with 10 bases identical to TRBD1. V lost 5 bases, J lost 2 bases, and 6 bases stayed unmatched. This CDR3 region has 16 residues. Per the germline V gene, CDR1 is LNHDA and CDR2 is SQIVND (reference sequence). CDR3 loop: CASSVPGTGGNQPQHF. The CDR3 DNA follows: TGTGCCAGTAGTGTCCCCGGGACAGGGGGCAATCAGCCCCAGCATTTT.

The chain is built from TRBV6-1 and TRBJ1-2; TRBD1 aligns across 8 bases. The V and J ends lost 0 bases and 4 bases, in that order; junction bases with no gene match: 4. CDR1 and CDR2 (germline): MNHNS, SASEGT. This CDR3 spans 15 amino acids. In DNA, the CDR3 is TGTGCCAGCAGTGAAGCATCAGACAGGGGCTATGGCTACACCTTC. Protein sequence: CASSEASDRGYGYTF.

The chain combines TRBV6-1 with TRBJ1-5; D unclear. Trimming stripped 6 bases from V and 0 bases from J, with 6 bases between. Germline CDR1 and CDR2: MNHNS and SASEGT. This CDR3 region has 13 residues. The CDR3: CASSIFSNQPQHF. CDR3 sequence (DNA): TGTGCCAGCAGCATTTTTAGCAATCAGCCCCAGCATTTT.

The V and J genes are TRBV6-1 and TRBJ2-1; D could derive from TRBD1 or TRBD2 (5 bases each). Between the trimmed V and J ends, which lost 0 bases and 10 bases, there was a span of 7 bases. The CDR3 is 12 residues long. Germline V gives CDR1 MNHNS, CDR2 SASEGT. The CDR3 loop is CASSEAWGEQFF. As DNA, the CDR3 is TGTGCCAGCAGTGAAGCGTGGGGGGAGCAGTTCTTC.

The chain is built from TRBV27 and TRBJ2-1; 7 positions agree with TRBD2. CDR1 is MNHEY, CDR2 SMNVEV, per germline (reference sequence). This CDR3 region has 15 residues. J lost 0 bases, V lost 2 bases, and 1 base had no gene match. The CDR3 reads CASSLREGSYNEQFF. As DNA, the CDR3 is TGTGCCAGCAGTTTAAGGGAGGGCTCCTACAATGAGCAGTTCTTC.

This chain's CDR3 is CASLGTGGGYTF. CDR3 coding DNA: TGTGCCAGCCTAGGGACAGGAGGTGGCTACACCTTC. The chain combines TRBV6-5 with TRBJ1-2; the match to TRBD1 covers 8 bases. The V gene end was trimmed by 8 bases and the J gene end by 7 bases; junction bases not matched to a gene: 6. Germline V gives CDR1 MNHEY, CDR2 SVGAGI. The CDR3 runs to 12 residues.

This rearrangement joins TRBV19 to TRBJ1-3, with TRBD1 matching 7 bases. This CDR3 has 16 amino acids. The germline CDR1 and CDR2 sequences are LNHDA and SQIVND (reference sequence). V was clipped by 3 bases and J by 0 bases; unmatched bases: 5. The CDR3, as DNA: TGTGCCAGTAGTATTCCAAGACAGGGCTCTGGAAACACCATATATTTT. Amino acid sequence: CASSIPRQGSGNTIYF.